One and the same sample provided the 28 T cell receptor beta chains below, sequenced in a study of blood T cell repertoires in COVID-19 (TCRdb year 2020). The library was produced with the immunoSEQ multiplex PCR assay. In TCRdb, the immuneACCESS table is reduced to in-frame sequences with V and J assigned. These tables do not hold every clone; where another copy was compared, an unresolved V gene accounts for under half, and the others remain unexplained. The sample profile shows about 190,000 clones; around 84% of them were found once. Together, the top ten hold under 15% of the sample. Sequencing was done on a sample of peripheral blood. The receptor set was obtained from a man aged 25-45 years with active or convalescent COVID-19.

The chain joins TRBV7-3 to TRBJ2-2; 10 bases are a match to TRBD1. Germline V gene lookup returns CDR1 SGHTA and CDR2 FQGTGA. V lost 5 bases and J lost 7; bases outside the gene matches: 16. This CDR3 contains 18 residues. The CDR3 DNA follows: TGTGCCAGCAGCCCGGACGGTGCGGGACAGGGGACAGGCGGGGAGCTGTTTTTT. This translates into CASSPDGAGQGTGGELFF.

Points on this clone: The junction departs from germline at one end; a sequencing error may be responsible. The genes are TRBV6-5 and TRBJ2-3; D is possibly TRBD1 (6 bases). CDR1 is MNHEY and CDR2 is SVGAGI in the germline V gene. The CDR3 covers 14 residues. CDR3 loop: CAGRSLGGTDTQYF. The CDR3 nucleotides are TGTGCCGGCAGGAGCTTAGGGGGAACAGATACGCAGTATTTT.

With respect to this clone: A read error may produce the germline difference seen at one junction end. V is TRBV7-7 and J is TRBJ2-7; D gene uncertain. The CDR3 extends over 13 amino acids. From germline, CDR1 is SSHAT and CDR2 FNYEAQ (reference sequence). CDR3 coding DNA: TGTGCTAGCAGCTTGGTGCAGTCCTACGAGCAGTACTTC. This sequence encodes CASSLVQSYEQYF. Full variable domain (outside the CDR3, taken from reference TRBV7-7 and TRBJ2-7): GAGVSQSPRYKVTKRGQDVTLRCDPISSHATLYWYQQALGQGPEFLTYFNYEAQPDKSGLPSDRFSAERPEGSISTLTIQRTEQRDSAMYRCASSLVQSYEQYFGPGTRLTVT.

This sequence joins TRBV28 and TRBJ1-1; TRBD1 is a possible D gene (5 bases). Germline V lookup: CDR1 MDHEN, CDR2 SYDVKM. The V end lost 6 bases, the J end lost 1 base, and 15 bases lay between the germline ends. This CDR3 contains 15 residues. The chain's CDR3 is CASSAIDRANTEAFF. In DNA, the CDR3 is TGTGCCAGCAGCGCTATCGACAGAGCGAACACTGAAGCTTTCTTT.

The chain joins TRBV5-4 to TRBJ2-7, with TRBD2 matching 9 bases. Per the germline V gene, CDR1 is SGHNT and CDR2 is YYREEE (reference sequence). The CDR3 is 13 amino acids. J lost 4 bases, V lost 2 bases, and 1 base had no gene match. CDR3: CASSLSGGYEQYV. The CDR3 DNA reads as TGTGCCAGCAGCTTAAGCGGGGGGTACGAGCAGTACGTC.

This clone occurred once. The CDR3 protein is CASSIDTATPKNIQYF. The CDR3 bases are TGTGCCAGTAGTATAGATACAGCTACTCCCAAAAACATTCAGTACTTC. The V and J genes are TRBV19 and TRBJ2-4; D not resolved. The length of the CDR3 is 16 residues. The germline V and J ends were trimmed by 0 bases and 2 bases, with 11 bases remaining between them. Germline values: CDR1 LNHDA, CDR2 SQIVND (reference sequence). Full variable domain (missing parts from reference TRBV19 and TRBJ2-4): DGGITQSPKYLFRKEGQNVTLSCEQNLNHDAMYWYRQDPGQGLRLIYYSQIVNDFQKGDIAEGYSVSREKKESFPLTVTSAQKNPTAFYLCASSIDTATPKNIQYFGAGTRLSVL.

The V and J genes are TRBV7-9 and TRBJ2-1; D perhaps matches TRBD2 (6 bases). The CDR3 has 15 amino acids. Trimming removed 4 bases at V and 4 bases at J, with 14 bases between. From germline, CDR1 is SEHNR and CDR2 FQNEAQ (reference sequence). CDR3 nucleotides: TGTGCCAGCAGCTCGGACTACCGGAGGTACAATGAGCAGTTCTTC. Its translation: CASSSDYRRYNEQFF.

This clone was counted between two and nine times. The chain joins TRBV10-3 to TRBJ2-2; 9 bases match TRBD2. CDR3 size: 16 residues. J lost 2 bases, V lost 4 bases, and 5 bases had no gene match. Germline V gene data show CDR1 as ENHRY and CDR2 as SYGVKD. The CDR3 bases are TGTGCCATCAGTGCCGTAGCGGGGGTAAACACCGGGGAGCTGTTTTTT. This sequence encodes CAISAVAGVNTGELFF.

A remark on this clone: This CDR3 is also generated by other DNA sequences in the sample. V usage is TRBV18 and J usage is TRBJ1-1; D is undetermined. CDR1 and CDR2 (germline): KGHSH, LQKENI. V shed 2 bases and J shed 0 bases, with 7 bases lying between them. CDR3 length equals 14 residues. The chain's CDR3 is CASSPSGVNTEAFF. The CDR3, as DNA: TGTGCCAGCTCACCATCCGGAGTGAACACTGAAGCTTTCTTT.

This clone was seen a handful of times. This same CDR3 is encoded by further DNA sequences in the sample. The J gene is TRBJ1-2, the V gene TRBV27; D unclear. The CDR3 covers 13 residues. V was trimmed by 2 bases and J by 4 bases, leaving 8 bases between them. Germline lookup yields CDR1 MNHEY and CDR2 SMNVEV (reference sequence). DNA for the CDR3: TGTGCCAGCAGTTTAACGGGATTCTATGGCTACACCTTC. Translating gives CASSLTGFYGYTF.

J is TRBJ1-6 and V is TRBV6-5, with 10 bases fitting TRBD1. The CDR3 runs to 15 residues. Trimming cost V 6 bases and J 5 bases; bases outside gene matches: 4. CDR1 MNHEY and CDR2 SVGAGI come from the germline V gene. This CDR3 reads CASRPDRGNNSPLHF. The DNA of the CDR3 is TGTGCCAGCAGACCGGACAGGGGGAATAATTCACCCCTCCACTTT.

CDR3 nucleotides: TGTGCCTTGAGAGCCCTAACCTCCTACGAGCAGTACTTC. Its translation: CALRALTSYEQYF. The chain carries TRBV30 and TRBJ2-7; D not certain. The germline CDR1 and CDR2 sequences are GTSNPN and SVGIG (reference sequence). V lost 7 bases and J lost 0, with 13 bases in between. The CDR3 sequence is 13 residues long. The full variable domain, with the rest looked up from reference TRBV30 and TRBJ2-7, is SQTIHQWPATLVQPVGSPLSLECTVEGTSNPNLYWYRQAAGRGLQLLFYSVGIGQISSEVPQNLSASRPQDRQFILSSKKLLLSDSGFYLCALRALTSYEQYFGPGTRLTVT.

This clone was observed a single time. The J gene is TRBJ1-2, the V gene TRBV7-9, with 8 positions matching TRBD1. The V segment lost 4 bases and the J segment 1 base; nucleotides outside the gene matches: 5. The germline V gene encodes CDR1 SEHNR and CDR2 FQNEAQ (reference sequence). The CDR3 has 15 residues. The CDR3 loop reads CASSSGQGLNYGYTF. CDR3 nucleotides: TGTGCCAGCAGCTCCGGACAGGGCCTTAACTATGGCTACACCTTC. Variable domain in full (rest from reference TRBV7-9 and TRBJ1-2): DTGVSQNPRHKITKRGQNVTFRCDPISEHNRLYWYRQTLGQGPEFLTYFQNEAQLEKSRLLSDRFSAERPKGSFSTLEIQRTEQGDSAMYLCASSSGQGLNYGYTFGSGTRLTVV.

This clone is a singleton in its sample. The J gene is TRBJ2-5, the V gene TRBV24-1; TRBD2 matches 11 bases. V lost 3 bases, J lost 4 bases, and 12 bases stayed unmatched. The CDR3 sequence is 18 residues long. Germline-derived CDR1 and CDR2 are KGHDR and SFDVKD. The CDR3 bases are TGTGCCACCAGTGATCCCGCGTTAGCGGGAGGGGGAGGAGAGACCCAGTACTTC. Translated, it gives CATSDPALAGGGGETQYF.

CDR3 region: CASSPLRGTGGDYGYTF. Here the CDR3 DNA reads TGTGCCAGCTCACCACTACGCGGGACAGGTGGGGACTATGGCTACACCTTC. The chain links TRBV18 to TRBJ1-2, with 8 bases that match TRBD1. The CDR3 contains 17 residues. The ends lost 1 base at V and 3 bases at J; junction bases unmatched: 10. The germline V gene has CDR1 KGHSH and CDR2 LQKENI.

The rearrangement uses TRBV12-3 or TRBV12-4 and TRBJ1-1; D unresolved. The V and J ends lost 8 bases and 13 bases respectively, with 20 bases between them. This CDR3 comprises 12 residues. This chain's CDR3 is CASGGPADDGFF. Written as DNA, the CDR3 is TGTGCCAGCGGCGGGCCAGCAGATGACGGTTTCTTT.

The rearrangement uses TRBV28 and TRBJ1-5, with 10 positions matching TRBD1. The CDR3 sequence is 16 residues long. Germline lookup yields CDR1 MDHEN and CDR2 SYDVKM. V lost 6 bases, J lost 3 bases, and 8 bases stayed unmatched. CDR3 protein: CASSLRDRGDNQPQHF. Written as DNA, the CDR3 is TGTGCCAGCAGCCTAAGGGACAGGGGAGACAATCAGCCCCAGCATTTT.

CDR3 sequence: CASSPHGGGYGYTF. The CDR3 DNA is TGTGCCAGCAGCCCCCATGGAGGAGGCTATGGCTACACCTTC. The chain combines TRBV5-5 with TRBJ1-2; D gene ambiguous. The CDR3 totals 14 residues. CDR1 and CDR2 from the germline V gene are SGHKS and YYEKEE (reference sequence). V shed 4 bases and J shed 4 bases, with 14 bases lying between them.

CDR3 nucleotides: TGCAGCGTTGAAGGGCGCAGGGGGGAGACCCAGTACTTC. Translation gives CSVEGRRGETQYF. The rearrangement joins TRBV29-1 to TRBJ2-5; 7 bases agree with TRBD1. The CDR3 extends over 13 amino acids. V gave up 1 base and J gave up 5 bases; unmatched junction bases: 4. Germline V lookup: CDR1 SQVTM, CDR2 ANQGSEA.

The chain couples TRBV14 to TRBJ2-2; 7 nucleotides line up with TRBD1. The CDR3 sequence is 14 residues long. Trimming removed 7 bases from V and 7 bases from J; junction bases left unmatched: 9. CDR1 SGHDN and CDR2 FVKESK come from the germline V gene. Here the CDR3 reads CASMGRGLGGELFF. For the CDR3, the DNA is TGTGCCAGCATGGGAAGGGGGCTCGGCGGGGAGCTGTTTTTT.

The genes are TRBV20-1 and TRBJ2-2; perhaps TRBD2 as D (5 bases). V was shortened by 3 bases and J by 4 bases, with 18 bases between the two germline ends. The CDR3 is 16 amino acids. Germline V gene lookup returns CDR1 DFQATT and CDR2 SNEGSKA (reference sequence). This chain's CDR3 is CSASPYGVAGTGELFF. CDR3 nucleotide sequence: TGCAGTGCTAGTCCTTACGGGGTCGCGGGCACCGGGGAGCTGTTTTTT.

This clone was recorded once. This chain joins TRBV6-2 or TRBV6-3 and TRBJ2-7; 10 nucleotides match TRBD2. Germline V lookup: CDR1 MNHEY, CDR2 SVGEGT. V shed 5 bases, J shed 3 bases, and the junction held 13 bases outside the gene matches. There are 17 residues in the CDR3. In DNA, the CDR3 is TGTGCCAGCAGTCCGTGGGGACCTAGCGGGAGTTACTACGAGCAGTACTTC. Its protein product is CASSPWGPSGSYYEQYF.

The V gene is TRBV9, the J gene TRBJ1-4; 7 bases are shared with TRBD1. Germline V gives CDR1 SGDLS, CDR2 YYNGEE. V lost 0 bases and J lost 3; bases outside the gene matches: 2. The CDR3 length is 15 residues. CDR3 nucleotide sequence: TGTGCCAGCAGCGTAGAGGGGGCTTCTAATGAAAAACTGTTTTTT. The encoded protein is CASSVEGASNEKLFF. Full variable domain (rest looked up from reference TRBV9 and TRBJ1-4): DSGVTQTPKHLITATGQRVTLRCSPRSGDLSVYWYQQSLDQGLQFLIQYYNGEERAKGNILERFSAQQFPDLHSELNLSSLELGDSALYFCASSVEGASNEKLFFGSGTQLSVL.

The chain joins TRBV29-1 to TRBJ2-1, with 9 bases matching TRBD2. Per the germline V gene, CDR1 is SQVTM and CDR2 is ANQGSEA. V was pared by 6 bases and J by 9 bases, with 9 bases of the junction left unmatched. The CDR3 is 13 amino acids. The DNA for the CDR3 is TGCAGCGTCGGGACTAGCATTTCATCTGAGCAGTTCTTC. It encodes CSVGTSISSEQFF.

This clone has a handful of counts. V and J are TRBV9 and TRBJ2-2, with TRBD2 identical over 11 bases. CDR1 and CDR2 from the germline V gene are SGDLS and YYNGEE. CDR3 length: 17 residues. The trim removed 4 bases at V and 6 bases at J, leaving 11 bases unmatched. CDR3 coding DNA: TGTGCCAGCAGCCCCCGGGGTAGCGGGGGGGCTGCCGGGGAGCTGTTTTTT. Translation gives CASSPRGSGGAAGELFF.

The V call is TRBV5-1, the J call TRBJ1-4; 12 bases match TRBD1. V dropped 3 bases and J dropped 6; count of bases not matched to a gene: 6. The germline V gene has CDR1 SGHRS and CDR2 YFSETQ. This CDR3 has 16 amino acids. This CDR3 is CASSSGTGGGYEKLFF. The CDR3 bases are TGCGCCAGCAGCTCGGGGACAGGGGGCGGATATGAAAAACTGTTTTTT.

CDR3 sequence: CATMGDSGNTIYF. The CDR3 bases are TGTGCCACCATGGGCGACTCTGGAAACACCATATATTTT. The rearrangement uses TRBV15 and TRBJ1-3; the D is unclear. V was shortened by 7 bases and J by 0 bases, with 7 bases between the two germline ends. Germline CDR1 reads LNHNV; CDR2 reads YYDKDF (reference sequence). The CDR3 has 13 residues.

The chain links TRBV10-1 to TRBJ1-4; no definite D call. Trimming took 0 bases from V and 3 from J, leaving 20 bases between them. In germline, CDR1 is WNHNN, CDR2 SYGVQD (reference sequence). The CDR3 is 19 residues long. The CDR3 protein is CASSESKGRRTAANEKLFF. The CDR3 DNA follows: TGCGCCAGCAGTGAGTCGAAGGGCAGGAGGACGGCGGCTAATGAAAAACTGTTTTTT.